The 17 T cell receptor beta chains given below trace back to one sample, sequenced in a study of blood T cells in healthy people across ages. For the second PCR, which ran for about 6 to 11 cycles, a sample-barcoded 5' primer and a J-beta primer mix were used. Each CDR3 protein is one row after TCRdb ran MiXCR on the 5' RACE reads. The table lists around 1,500,000 distinct CDR3 sequences, about 43% of them singletons. The sequenced sample was blood. The receptors originated from a woman in her late teens or twenties in good health.

This clonotype was counted only a few times. The chain uses TRBV12-3 or TRBV12-4 and TRBJ2-1; 12 bases map to TRBD2. J was trimmed by 9 bases and V by 11 bases; bases with no gene match: 5. CDR3 size: 12 residues. The DNA of the CDR3 is TGTGCCTCTAGCGGGGGGGCGGGTGAGCAGTTCTTC. Amino acid sequence: CASSGGAGEQFF.

The chain carries TRBV28 and TRBJ1-2; the D is unclear. CDR3 length equals 14 residues. V shed 7 bases and J shed 0 bases, with 12 bases lying between them. Looked up from germline, CDR1 is MDHEN and CDR2 is SYDVKM. The CDR3 DNA is TGTGCCAGCAAGCTCGGAGGTCCTAACTATGGCTACACCTTC. It translates to CASKLGGPNYGYTF.

This clonotype was seen a few times. V gene TRBV5-1 combines with J gene TRBJ2-7; D remains unclear. The CDR3 runs 15 residues. Trimming pared 3 bases from V and 2 bases from J, leaving 15 bases between. The germline V gene has CDR1 SGHRS and CDR2 YFSETQ. The CDR3 bases are TGCGCCAGCAGCTGGTGGGGTCCGGAAACCTACGAGCAGTACTTC. This codes for CASSWWGPETYEQYF.

The chain combines TRBV10-3 with TRBJ2-3; 12 nucleotides align to TRBD2. Germline trimming cut 4 bases from V and 5 bases from J; bases unmatched to any gene: 7. Germline loops: CDR1 ENHRY, CDR2 SYGVKD. The CDR3 loop spans 16 amino acids. CDR3 nucleotides: TGTGCCATCAGTGGAAAACCGGGACTAGCGGGAGATACGCAGTATTTT. As protein: CAISGKPGLAGDTQYF.

V and J are TRBV10-3 and TRBJ2-1; D unresolved. Looked up from germline, CDR1 is ENHRY and CDR2 is SYGVKD. The CDR3 extends over 13 amino acids. The ends were cut back, 11 bases at V and 5 bases at J, with 16 bases in the middle. This CDR3 reads CAASEAVDNEQFF. The CDR3 region has the DNA TGTGCCGCGAGCGAGGCCGTGGACAATGAGCAGTTCTTC.

The J gene is TRBJ2-1, the V gene TRBV24-1; 11 bases align to TRBD2. The J call is in doubt because the DNA end fits TRBJ2-7 better. Germline lookup yields CDR1 KGHDR and CDR2 SFDVKD. CDR3 size: 16 residues. DNA of the CDR3: TGTGCCACCAGTGCCCCGGGGACTAGCGGTACCTGCGAGCAGTACTTC. The encoded protein is CATSAPGTSGTCEQYF.

The gene calls are TRBV6-1 and TRBJ1-2; D not certain. Trimming left V 1 base short and J 4 bases short, with 13 bases between. Germline values: CDR1 MNHNS, CDR2 SASEGT. This CDR3 contains 15 residues. The CDR3 spells CASSEVTDSSYGYTF. The CDR3 DNA reads as TGTGCCAGCAGTGAAGTCACGGATTCGAGCTATGGCTACACCTTC.

This clonotype has at least ten counts. This chain uses TRBV6-6 with TRBJ1-4; possibly TRBD1 for D (6 bases). The V end lost 7 bases, the J end lost 1 base, and 10 bases lay between the germline ends. Germline values: CDR1 MNHNY, CDR2 SVGAGI (reference sequence). The CDR3 sequence is 14 residues long. CDR3 sequence: CASTSRGTNEKLFF. In DNA form, the CDR3 reads TGTGCCAGCACCTCCAGGGGAACTAATGAAAAACTGTTTTTT.

The chain couples TRBV20-1 to TRBJ2-3, with D perhaps matching TRBD1 (6 bases). Per germline, CDR1 DFQATT and CDR2 SNEGSKA (reference sequence). Between the trimmed V and J ends, which lost 6 bases and 0 bases, there was a span of 7 bases. This CDR3 comprises 12 residues. The CDR3 region has the DNA TGCAGTGCAGGGGGTAGCACAGATACGCAGTATTTT. The encoded protein is CSAGGSTDTQYF.

This chain connects TRBV12-3 or TRBV12-4 to TRBJ2-3, with 9 bases aligning to TRBD1. V dropped 1 base and J dropped 14; count of bases not matched to a gene: 1. The CDR3 spans 11 residues. CDR3 sequence reads: CASSLGTGVYF. The CDR3 DNA reads TGTGCCAGCAGTTTAGGGACAGGGGTGTATTTT.

The genes are TRBV10-3 and TRBJ2-7, with 9 bases fitting TRBD1. Trimming cost V 8 bases and J 0 bases; bases outside gene matches: 8. The germline V gene encodes CDR1 ENHRY and CDR2 SYGVKD. CDR3 length: 15 residues. CDR3 sequence: CAIPTGTGSSYEQYF. CDR3 nucleotides: TGTGCCATCCCTACCGGGACAGGGAGCTCCTACGAGCAGTACTTC.

The chain joins TRBV27 to TRBJ2-1; D is possibly TRBD1 or TRBD2 (5 bases each). Germline V gene sequence: CDR1 MNHEY, CDR2 SMNVEV (reference sequence). Trimming removed 7 bases from V and 7 bases from J, with 32 bases in between. CDR3 length equals 19 residues. Written as DNA, the CDR3 is TGTGCCAGCATCCCTAGGCTGTCCGGGACCGGAGGTGGGTCAAATGAGCAGTTCTTC. Translation: CASIPRLSGTGGGSNEQFF.

The genes are TRBV5-6 and TRBJ1-5; no definite D call. The V end lost 4 bases, the J end lost 3 bases, and 11 bases lay between the germline ends. The CDR3 totals 14 residues. From germline, CDR1 is SGHDT and CDR2 YYEEEE. The CDR3 DNA is TGTGCCAGCAGCCTACAAAGATACAATCAGCCCCAGCATTTT. Encoded protein: CASSLQRYNQPQHF.

This clonotype appeared a few times. The genes are TRBV2 and TRBJ2-7; D gene unclear. The J call may be in error: the DNA end matches TRBJ2-4 better. This CDR3 has 12 amino acids. Germline CDR1 and CDR2: SNHLY and FYNNEI. CDR3 bases: TGTGCCAGCAGTGCCGTAAGCGACATTCAGTACTTC. This codes for CASSAVSDIQYF.

The CDR3 DNA is TGTGCCAGCAGTTACTTAGACAGACAAGAGACCCAGTACTTC. It encodes CASSYLDRQETQYF. V and J are TRBV6-5 and TRBJ2-7, with D maybe TRBD1 (5 bases). The J call is doubtful: the DNA matches TRBJ2-5 better. Germline V gene sequence: CDR1 MNHEY, CDR2 SVGAGI. This CDR3 has 14 amino acids.

This clonotype has a handful of counts. The rearrangement links TRBV12-3 or TRBV12-4 to TRBJ1-2; the D is unclear. Deletions cut 6 bases from V and 4 bases from J, with 18 bases between. The CDR3 is 15 residues long. The CDR3 loop is CASSSYLEAVYGYTF. CDR3 in DNA: TGTGCCAGCAGCTCTTACCTGGAGGCGGTCTATGGCTACACCTTC.

This clonotype was observed a single time. This sequence joins TRBV27 and TRBJ2-1; the match to TRBD2 covers 15 bases. Unmatched junction bases numbered 6, after V lost 0 bases and J lost 9 bases. The CDR3 sequence is 17 residues long. Germline lookup yields CDR1 MNHEY and CDR2 SMNVEV (reference sequence). The CDR3, as DNA: TGTGCCAGCAGTTTATCGAGGACTAGCGGGAGGGCGGGTGAGCAGTTCTTC. This translates into CASSLSRTSGRAGEQFF.